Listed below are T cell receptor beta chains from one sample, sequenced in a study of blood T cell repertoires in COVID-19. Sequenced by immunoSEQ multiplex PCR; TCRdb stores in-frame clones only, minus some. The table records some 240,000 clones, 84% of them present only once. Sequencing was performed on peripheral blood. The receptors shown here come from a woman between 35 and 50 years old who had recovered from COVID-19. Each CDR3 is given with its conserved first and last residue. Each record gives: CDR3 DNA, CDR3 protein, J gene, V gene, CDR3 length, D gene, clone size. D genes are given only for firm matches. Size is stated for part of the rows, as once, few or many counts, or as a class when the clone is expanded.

CDR3 DNA: TGTGCCAGCAGCTTAGGCCCGGGACACGGATTCAATCAGCCCCAGCATTTT
CDR3 protein: CASSLGPGHGFNQPQHF
J gene: TRBJ1-5
V gene: TRBV11-2
CDR3 length: 17
D gene: NA
clone size: NA

CDR3 DNA: TGCGCCAGCAGCCTGCAGGGTGTTGGTAATTCACCCCTCCACTTT
CDR3 protein: CASSLQGVGNSPLHF
J gene: TRBJ1-6
V gene: TRBV5-1
CDR3 length: 15
D gene: NA
clone size: NA

CDR3 DNA: TGTGCCAGCAGCCCTTGGGACACTAAGAACACTGAAGCTTTCTTT
CDR3 protein: CASSPWDTKNTEAFF
J gene: TRBJ1-1
V gene: TRBV9
CDR3 length: 15
D gene: NA
clone size: NA

CDR3 DNA: TGCGCCAGCTCCTCCGGCGACAGTAATGAAAAACTGTTTTTT
CDR3 protein: CASSSGDSNEKLFF
J gene: TRBJ1-4
V gene: TRBV5-1
CDR3 length: 14
D gene: NA
clone size: NA

CDR3 DNA: TGTGCCAGCAGCACCCCGACAGTGAACACTGAAGCTTTCTTT
CDR3 protein: CASSTPTVNTEAFF
J gene: TRBJ1-1
V gene: TRBV3-1/TRBV3-2
CDR3 length: 14
D gene: NA
clone size: NA

CDR3 DNA: TGTGCCAGCAGCACCGCTGACAGCTCCTACGAGCAGTACTTC
CDR3 protein: CASSTADSSYEQYF
J gene: TRBJ2-7
V gene: TRBV6-1
CDR3 length: 14
D gene: NA
clone size: once

CDR3 DNA: TGTGCCAGCAAAGAGGAAGGGGGCAATCAGCCCCAGCATTTT
CDR3 protein: CASKEEGGNQPQHF
J gene: TRBJ1-5
V gene: TRBV2
CDR3 length: 14
D gene: NA
clone size: NA

CDR3 DNA: TGTGCCAGCAGCTTAGCGGACAGGTTTAATGAAAAACTGTTTTTT
CDR3 protein: CASSLADRFNEKLFF
J gene: TRBJ1-4
V gene: TRBV7-2
CDR3 length: 15
D gene: TRBD1
clone size: NA

CDR3 DNA: TGTGCCAGCAGCTTAGGACAGGGAGTATATTCACCCCTCCACTTT
CDR3 protein: CASSLGQGVYSPLHF
J gene: TRBJ1-6
V gene: TRBV7-9
CDR3 length: 15
D gene: TRBD1
clone size: few

CDR3 DNA: TGTGCCAGCAGCCGTCCAGGGGGCGGGACTGAAGCTTTCTTT
CDR3 protein: CASSRPGGGTEAFF
J gene: TRBJ1-1
V gene: TRBV7-2
CDR3 length: 14
D gene: TRBD1
clone size: NA

CDR3 DNA: TGCAGTGCTAGTCGGACAGCCCGGGAGACCCAGTACTTC
CDR3 protein: CSASRTARETQYF
J gene: TRBJ2-5
V gene: TRBV20-1
CDR3 length: 13
D gene: NA
clone size: NA

CDR3 DNA: TGTGCCACCAGTGATCCGGTAGGGGGAAGCACAGATACGCAGTATTTT
CDR3 protein: CATSDPVGGSTDTQYF
J gene: TRBJ2-3
V gene: TRBV24-1
CDR3 length: 16
D gene: NA
clone size: NA

CDR3 DNA: TGTGCCAGCAGCTTGACAGGGGGGGATTCACCCCTCCACTTT
CDR3 protein: CASSLTGGDSPLHF
J gene: TRBJ1-6
V gene: TRBV13
CDR3 length: 14
D gene: TRBD1
clone size: NA

CDR3 DNA: TGCGCCAGCAGCCACCAGGGGAACTATGGCTACACCTTC
CDR3 protein: CASSHQGNYGYTF
J gene: TRBJ1-2
V gene: TRBV4-1
CDR3 length: 13
D gene: NA
clone size: NA

CDR3 DNA: TGTGCCACCAGTCCAGACAGGTTAACCTACGAGCAGTACTTC
CDR3 protein: CATSPDRLTYEQYF
J gene: TRBJ2-7
V gene: TRBV15
CDR3 length: 14
D gene: NA
clone size: NA

CDR3 DNA: TGTGCCAGCATACGACTAGCGGGGGGCTCTGGGGCCAACGTCCTGACTTTC
CDR3 protein: CASIRLAGGSGANVLTF
J gene: TRBJ2-6
V gene: TRBV7-9
CDR3 length: 17
D gene: TRBD2
clone size: NA

CDR3 DNA: TGTGCCAGCTCACCGAGAGCGGCGCAAGAGACCCAGTACTTC
CDR3 protein: CASSPRAAQETQYF
J gene: TRBJ2-5
V gene: TRBV18
CDR3 length: 14
D gene: NA
clone size: NA

CDR3 DNA: TGTGCCAGCAGAGACAGGGTGGGCACTGAAGCTTTCTTT
CDR3 protein: CASRDRVGTEAFF
J gene: TRBJ1-1
V gene: TRBV6-5
CDR3 length: 13
D gene: TRBD1
clone size: NA

CDR3 DNA: TGTGCCTGGAGTGGGGGCGGATATGGCTACACCTTC
CDR3 protein: CAWSGGGYGYTF
J gene: TRBJ1-2
V gene: TRBV30
CDR3 length: 12
D gene: NA
clone size: NA

CDR3 DNA: TGCGCCAGCAGCTTGGATCCGGGGTACAATGAGCAGTTCTTC
CDR3 protein: CASSLDPGYNEQFF
J gene: TRBJ2-1
V gene: TRBV5-1
CDR3 length: 14
D gene: NA
clone size: NA

CDR3 DNA: TGTGCCAGCACACTAGCGGGGGGGGCTGGCTACAATGAGCAGTTCTTC
CDR3 protein: CASTLAGGAGYNEQFF
J gene: TRBJ2-1
V gene: TRBV28
CDR3 length: 16
D gene: TRBD2
clone size: NA

CDR3 DNA: TGTGCCAGCAGTCCTAAACCCTACGAGCAGTACTTC
CDR3 protein: CASSPKPYEQYF
J gene: TRBJ2-7
V gene: TRBV28
CDR3 length: 12
D gene: NA
clone size: once

CDR3 DNA: TGTGCCAGTAGTACGACAGGGGCCTACGAGCAGTACTTC
CDR3 protein: CASSTTGAYEQYF
J gene: TRBJ2-7
V gene: TRBV19
CDR3 length: 13
D gene: TRBD1
clone size: NA

CDR3 DNA: TGTGCCAGCAGTGAGTCTGGACAGCCTGAAAAACTGTTTTTT
CDR3 protein: CASSESGQPEKLFF
J gene: TRBJ1-4
V gene: TRBV25-1
CDR3 length: 14
D gene: NA
clone size: NA

CDR3 DNA: TGCGCCAGCAGCACGACAGGGGATTCCTACAATGAGCAGTTCTTC
CDR3 protein: CASSTTGDSYNEQFF
J gene: TRBJ2-1
V gene: TRBV5-1
CDR3 length: 15
D gene: TRBD1
clone size: NA

CDR3 DNA: TGCAGCGTGGGCAGGGAGGATGAAAAACTGTTTTTT
CDR3 protein: CSVGREDEKLFF
J gene: TRBJ1-4
V gene: TRBV29-1
CDR3 length: 12
D gene: NA
clone size: NA

CDR3 DNA: TGCGCCAGCAGCCAAGATTGGGGACAGGGGACCCACGAGCAGTACTTC
CDR3 protein: CASSQDWGQGTHEQYF
J gene: TRBJ2-7
V gene: TRBV4-1
CDR3 length: 16
D gene: TRBD1
clone size: NA

CDR3 DNA: TGCGCCAGCAGGTCCGAGGTGGACTATGGCTACACCTTC
CDR3 protein: CASRSEVDYGYTF
J gene: TRBJ1-2
V gene: TRBV5-1
CDR3 length: 13
D gene: NA
clone size: NA

CDR3 DNA: TGTGCCAGCAGTGAAGGGTCCGGGGTTAATGAAAAACTGTTTTTT
CDR3 protein: CASSEGSGVNEKLFF
J gene: TRBJ1-4
V gene: TRBV2
CDR3 length: 15
D gene: NA
clone size: NA

CDR3 DNA: TGTGCCAGCAGCTTACAGGTAGCAGATACGCAGTATTTT
CDR3 protein: CASSLQVADTQYF
J gene: TRBJ2-3
V gene: TRBV11-3
CDR3 length: 13
D gene: NA
clone size: NA

CDR3 DNA: TGTGCCAGCATGTCCTGGGGACAGGGGCTCTACGAGCAGTACTTC
CDR3 protein: CASMSWGQGLYEQYF
J gene: TRBJ2-7
V gene: TRBV28
CDR3 length: 15
D gene: TRBD1
clone size: NA

CDR3 DNA: TGTGCCAGCCAGGAACCAGGTAACACAGATACGCAGTATTTT
CDR3 protein: CASQEPGNTDTQYF
J gene: TRBJ2-3
V gene: TRBV28
CDR3 length: 14
D gene: NA
clone size: NA

CDR3 DNA: TGTGCCAGCAGCCACGCGGGCACCGGGGAGCTGTTTTTT
CDR3 protein: CASSHAGTGELFF
J gene: TRBJ2-2
V gene: TRBV3-1/TRBV3-2
CDR3 length: 13
D gene: NA
clone size: once

CDR3 DNA: TGTGCCAGCAGTCTCGGGACACTCCAAGAGACCCAGTACTTC
CDR3 protein: CASSLGTLQETQYF
J gene: TRBJ2-5
V gene: TRBV7-8
CDR3 length: 14
D gene: NA
clone size: NA

CDR3 DNA: TGTGCCAGCAGTTTAGCTCAAGGGACAGTTTACAATGAGCAGTTCTTC
CDR3 protein: CASSLAQGTVYNEQFF
J gene: TRBJ2-1
V gene: TRBV27
CDR3 length: 16
D gene: TRBD1
clone size: NA

CDR3 DNA: TGTGCCAGCAGAACCATCGACAATAACTATGGCTACACCTTC
CDR3 protein: CASRTIDNNYGYTF
J gene: TRBJ1-2
V gene: TRBV6-5
CDR3 length: 14
D gene: NA
clone size: NA

CDR3 DNA: TGCGCCAGCAACAGAGGGCCGAGCTCTGGGGCCAACGTCCTGACTTTC
CDR3 protein: CASNRGPSSGANVLTF
J gene: TRBJ2-6
V gene: TRBV5-1
CDR3 length: 16
D gene: NA
clone size: NA

CDR3 DNA: TGTGCCATCACCAACAGGGGACCCTCTGGAGAGCAGTACTTC
CDR3 protein: CAITNRGPSGEQYF
J gene: TRBJ2-7
V gene: TRBV10-3
CDR3 length: 14
D gene: TRBD1
clone size: NA

CDR3 DNA: TGCGCCAGCATTTCTAGACAGGGGAGCTATGGCTACACCTTC
CDR3 protein: CASISRQGSYGYTF
J gene: TRBJ1-2
V gene: TRBV10-1
CDR3 length: 14
D gene: TRBD1
clone size: few

CDR3 DNA: TGTGCCAGCACCCCAACAAGGGGGGGCTATGGCTACACCTTC
CDR3 protein: CASTPTRGGYGYTF
J gene: TRBJ1-2
V gene: TRBV27
CDR3 length: 14
D gene: NA
clone size: NA

CDR3 DNA: TGTGCCAGCAGCTTCGGGACTACCTACAATGAGCAGTTCTTC
CDR3 protein: CASSFGTTYNEQFF
J gene: TRBJ2-1
V gene: TRBV7-2
CDR3 length: 14
D gene: TRBD2
clone size: NA

CDR3 DNA: TGTGCCAGCAGCTTTTCCTTAACCGGGACAGACAGAGAAAAACTGTTTTTT
CDR3 protein: CASSFSLTGTDREKLFF
J gene: TRBJ1-4
V gene: TRBV28
CDR3 length: 17
D gene: TRBD1
clone size: once

CDR3 DNA: TGTGCCACCCGCTCCCGGGGAAGCACCGGGGAGCTGTTTTTT
CDR3 protein: CATRSRGSTGELFF
J gene: TRBJ2-2
V gene: TRBV27
CDR3 length: 14
D gene: NA
clone size: NA

CDR3 DNA: TGTGCCAGCAGCCGTACTAGCGGGGGAGTAGATACGCAGTATTTT
CDR3 protein: CASSRTSGGVDTQYF
J gene: TRBJ2-3
V gene: TRBV5-4
CDR3 length: 15
D gene: TRBD2
clone size: NA

CDR3 DNA: TGTGCCAGCTCACCGAGCGTCTCTGGGGCCAACGTCCTGACTTTC
CDR3 protein: CASSPSVSGANVLTF
J gene: TRBJ2-6
V gene: TRBV18
CDR3 length: 15
D gene: NA
clone size: NA

CDR3 DNA: TGTGCCAGCAGCAACCCGACAGGTGCTAATGAAAAACTGTTTTTT
CDR3 protein: CASSNPTGANEKLFF
J gene: TRBJ1-4
V gene: TRBV5-4
CDR3 length: 15
D gene: NA
clone size: NA

CDR3 DNA: TGTGCCAGCAGTTACTCGACGGGAGGGACCCAGTACTTC
CDR3 protein: CASSYSTGGTQYF
J gene: TRBJ2-5
V gene: TRBV6-5
CDR3 length: 13
D gene: TRBD2
clone size: NA

CDR3 DNA: TGTGCCAGCTCACCGGGACAGGCGACCACAGATACGCAGTATTTT
CDR3 protein: CASSPGQATTDTQYF
J gene: TRBJ2-3
V gene: TRBV18
CDR3 length: 15
D gene: TRBD1
clone size: NA